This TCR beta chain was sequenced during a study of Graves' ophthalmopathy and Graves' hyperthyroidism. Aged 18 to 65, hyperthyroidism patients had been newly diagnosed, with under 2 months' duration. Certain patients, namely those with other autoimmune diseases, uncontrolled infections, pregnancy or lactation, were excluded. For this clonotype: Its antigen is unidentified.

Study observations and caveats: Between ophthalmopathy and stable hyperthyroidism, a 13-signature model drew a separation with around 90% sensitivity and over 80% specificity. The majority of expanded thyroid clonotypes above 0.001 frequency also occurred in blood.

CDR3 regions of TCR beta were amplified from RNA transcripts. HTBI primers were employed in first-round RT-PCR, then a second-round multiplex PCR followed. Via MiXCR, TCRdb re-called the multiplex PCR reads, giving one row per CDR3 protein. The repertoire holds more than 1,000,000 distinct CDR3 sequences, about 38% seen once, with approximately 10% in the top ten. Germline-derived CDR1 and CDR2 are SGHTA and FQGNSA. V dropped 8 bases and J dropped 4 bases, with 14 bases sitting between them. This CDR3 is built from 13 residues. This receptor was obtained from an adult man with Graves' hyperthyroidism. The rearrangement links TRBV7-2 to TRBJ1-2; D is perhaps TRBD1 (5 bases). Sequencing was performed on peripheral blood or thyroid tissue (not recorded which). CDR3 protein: CASGFGGSYGYTF. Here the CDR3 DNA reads TGTGCCAGCGGGTTTGGGGGAAGCTATGGCTACACCTTC.